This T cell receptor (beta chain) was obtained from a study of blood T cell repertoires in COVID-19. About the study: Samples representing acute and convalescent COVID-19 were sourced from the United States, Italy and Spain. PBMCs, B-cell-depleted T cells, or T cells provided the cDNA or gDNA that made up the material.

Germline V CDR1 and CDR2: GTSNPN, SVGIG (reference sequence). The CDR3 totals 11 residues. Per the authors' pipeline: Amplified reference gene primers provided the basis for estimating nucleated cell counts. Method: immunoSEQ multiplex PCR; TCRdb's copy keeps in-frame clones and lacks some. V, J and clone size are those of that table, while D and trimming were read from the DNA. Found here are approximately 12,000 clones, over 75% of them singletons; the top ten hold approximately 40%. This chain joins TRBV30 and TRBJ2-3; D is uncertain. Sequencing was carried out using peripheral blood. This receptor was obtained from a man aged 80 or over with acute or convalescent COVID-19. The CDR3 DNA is TGTGCGGCGGAAGTTATAGATACGCAGTATTTT. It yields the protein CAAEVIDTQYF.